The rows below give T cell receptor beta chains drawn from one sample of a study of shared clonotypes between healthy human individuals. Sequencing used immunoSEQ multiplex PCR; TCRdb keeps in-frame clones, though not all of them. The data hold roughly 700,000 clones, with less than 85% observed a single time. The sequencing sample was made of memory CD4+ T cells sorted from blood. Receptors originate from a woman in her 30s in good health. The CDR3 runs from the conserved cysteine through the conserved F or W. A D gene is named only where the DNA matches it firmly.

TRBV2	TRBJ2-5	NA	12	CASNWGQETQYF
TRBV28	TRBJ1-5	NA	14	CASSPGVPNQPQHF
TRBV6-5	TRBJ1-2	NA	15	CASSSSGQNRGGYTF
TRBV11-2	TRBJ2-1	TRBD2	17	CASSPNIAGGPYNEQFF
TRBV18	TRBJ2-1	TRBD2	16	CASSLLAGNSYNEQFF
TRBV5-1	NA	TRBD1	15	CASSLGQGNFNEQYF
TRBV5-1	TRBJ1-1	NA	12	CASSPDYTEAFF
TRBV6-1	TRBJ2-7	NA	11	CAAATNYEQYF
TRBV6-6	TRBJ2-5	NA	16	CASTRTKAHYEETQYF
TRBV6-5	TRBJ1-1	NA	14	CASSYDRSNTEAFF
TRBV5-1	TRBJ1-1	TRBD1	14	CASSSDRVNAEAFF
TRBV6-6	TRBJ2-2	NA	13	CASTTQNPGELFF
TRBV4-2	TRBJ1-1	NA	13	CASSHSGITEAFF
TRBV11-2	TRBJ1-2	NA	13	CASSLDSDYGYTF
TRBV6-6	TRBJ1-1	TRBD1	15	CASSHDRGRRTEAFF
TRBV28	TRBJ2-3	NA	13	CASSLKGTDTQYF
TRBV6-1	TRBJ1-5	NA	12	CASSEGFQPQHF
TRBV27	TRBJ2-7	NA	18	CASTLPCPPGPKIYEQYF
TRBV30	TRBJ1-1	NA	16	CAWSFVTGRANTEAFF
TRBV9	TRBJ2-7	NA	13	CASSVAPAGEQYF
TRBV2	TRBJ2-7	NA	12	CASSRDLNEQYF
TRBV10-3	TRBJ1-1	NA	15	CAISESIPRETEAFF
TRBV28	TRBJ1-2	NA	16	CASSLGPGTWDYGYTF
TRBV9	TRBJ1-1	NA	14	CASSAFRANTEAFF
TRBV29-1	TRBJ2-3	TRBD2	16	CSVEDLGGGSVDTQYF
TRBV7-3	TRBJ2-7	NA	14	CASSLGQESYEQYF
TRBV9	TRBJ1-2	TRBD1	15	CASSVDPGQGDGYTF
TRBV28	TRBJ2-7	TRBD1	16	CASRLLSGTGLREQYF
TRBV9	TRBJ2-5	TRBD2	15	CASSAGLAGAETQYF
TRBV5-1	TRBJ2-3	NA	16	CASSLELAAGTDTQYF
TRBV15	TRBJ2-7	NA	15	CATSRDPLSGYEQYF
TRBV9	TRBJ2-1	TRBD2	14	CASSVRAGAHEQFF
TRBV28	TRBJ1-4	NA	16	CASRISTGRLHEKLFF
TRBV5-1	TRBJ2-2	NA	13	CASGQANTGELFF
TRBV7-8	TRBJ1-4	TRBD1	14	CASSPSDRNEKLFF
TRBV5-6	TRBJ2-1	NA	13	CASSLASVSEQFF
TRBV4-1	TRBJ2-1	TRBD2	14	CASSLSGFYNEQFF
TRBV11-1	TRBJ2-2	NA	16	CASSGGSTGGAGELFF
TRBV4-1	TRBJ2-2	TRBD1	16	CASSQRRQGNTGELFF
TRBV30	TRBJ1-4	NA	14	CAWSETAGIEKLFF
TRBV6-1	TRBJ1-2	NA	15	CASSEAVSPNYGYTF
TRBV28	TRBJ2-3	TRBD1	15	CASSSQTGTEDTQYF
TRBV5-4	TRBJ2-3	TRBD2	18	CASSWGLAVLTSTDTQYF
TRBV28	TRBJ2-7	TRBD1	15	CASTTKGQGAYEQYF
TRBV6-5	TRBJ2-2	NA	16	CASSYWVSSNTGELFF
TRBV2	TRBJ2-1	NA	13	CASKGTQGGEQFF
TRBV2	TRBJ2-2	TRBD2	16	CASSVQLAGVTGELFF